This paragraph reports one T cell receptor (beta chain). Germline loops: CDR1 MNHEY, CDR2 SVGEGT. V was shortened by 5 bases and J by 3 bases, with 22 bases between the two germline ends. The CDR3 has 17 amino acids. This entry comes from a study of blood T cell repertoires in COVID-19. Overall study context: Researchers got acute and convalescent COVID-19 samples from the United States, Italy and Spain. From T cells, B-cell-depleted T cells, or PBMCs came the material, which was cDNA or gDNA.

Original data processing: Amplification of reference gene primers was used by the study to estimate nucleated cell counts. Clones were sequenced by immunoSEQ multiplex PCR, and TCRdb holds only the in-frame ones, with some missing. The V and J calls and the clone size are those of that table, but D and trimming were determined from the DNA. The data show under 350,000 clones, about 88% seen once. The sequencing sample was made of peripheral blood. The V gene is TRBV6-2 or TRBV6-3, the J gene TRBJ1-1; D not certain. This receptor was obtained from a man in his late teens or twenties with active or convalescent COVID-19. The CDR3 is CASSPRRLRHLDTEAFF. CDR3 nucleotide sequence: TGTGCCAGCAGTCCGAGGCGGTTACGTCACTTGGACACTGAAGCTTTCTTT.